The T cell receptor beta chain described here comes from a study of Ad26.COV2.S vaccination and SARS-CoV-2 variants. Germline V gives CDR1 KGHDR, CDR2 SFDVKD. The ends lost 4 bases at V and 5 bases at J; junction bases unmatched: 7. The CDR3 is made up of 16 amino acids. Treatment described: some 20 received Ad26.COV2.S at low or high dose, single or two shots; about 5 received placebo; per-sample allocation not given. Collection of the samples took place on day 63 after the first injection of vaccine or placebo. Method: immunoSEQ multiplex PCR; TCRdb's copy keeps in-frame clones and lacks some. The data contain some 350,000 clones, roughly 85% of them seen just once; the ten biggest clones take up about 3.3%.

The clonotype comes from a person between 18 and 59 years old who received the Ad26.COV2.S COVID-19 vaccine or a placebo. This chain links TRBV24-1 with TRBJ2-1, with 10 bases fitting TRBD2. The sequencing used peripheral blood, collected in a trial of Ad26.COV2.S vaccine versus placebo. The DNA for the CDR3 is TGTGCCACCAGTGAATCCGGGACTAGCGTCAACAATGAGCAGTTCTTC. It yields the protein CATSESGTSVNNEQFF.